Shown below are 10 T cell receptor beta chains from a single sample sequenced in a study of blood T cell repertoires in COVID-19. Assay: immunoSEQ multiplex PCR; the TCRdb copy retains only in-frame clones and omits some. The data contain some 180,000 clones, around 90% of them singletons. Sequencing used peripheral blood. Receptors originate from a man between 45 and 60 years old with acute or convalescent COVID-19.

The CDR3 sequence: CASSVGTGILGEQYF. The CDR3 region has the DNA TGTGCCAGCAGCGTAGGCACCGGGATCCTGGGCGAGCAGTACTTC. This chain connects TRBV9 to TRBJ2-7; possibly TRBD2 for D (5 bases). Germline V CDR1 and CDR2: SGDLS, YYNGEE. V lost 0 bases to trimming and J lost 6 bases, with 16 bases between them. The CDR3 has 15 amino acids. Full variable domain (rest looked up from reference TRBV9 and TRBJ2-7): DSGVTQTPKHLITATGQRVTLRCSPRSGDLSVYWYQQSLDQGLQFLIQYYNGEERAKGNILERFSAQQFPDLHSELNLSSLELGDSALYFCASSVGTGILGEQYFGPGTRLTVT.

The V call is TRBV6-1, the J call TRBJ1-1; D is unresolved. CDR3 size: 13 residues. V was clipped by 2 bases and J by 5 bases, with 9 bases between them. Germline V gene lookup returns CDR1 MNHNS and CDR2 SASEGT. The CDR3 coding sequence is TGTGCCAGCAGTGAAAGACTGATAACTGAAGCTTTCTTT. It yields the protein CASSERLITEAFF.

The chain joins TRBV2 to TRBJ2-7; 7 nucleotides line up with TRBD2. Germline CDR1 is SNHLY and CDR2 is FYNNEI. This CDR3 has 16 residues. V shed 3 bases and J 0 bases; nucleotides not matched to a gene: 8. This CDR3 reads CASSDPPRTSSYEQYV. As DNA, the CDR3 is TGTGCCAGCAGTGACCCCCCCAGGACTAGCTCCTACGAGCAGTACGTC.

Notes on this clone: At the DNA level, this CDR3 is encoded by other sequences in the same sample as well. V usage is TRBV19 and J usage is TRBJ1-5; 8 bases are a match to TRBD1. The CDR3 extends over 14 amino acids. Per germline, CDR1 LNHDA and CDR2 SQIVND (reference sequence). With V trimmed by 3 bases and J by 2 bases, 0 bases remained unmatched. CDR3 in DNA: TGTGCCAGTAGTATGACAGGGGGCAATCAGCCCCAGCATTTT. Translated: CASSMTGGNQPQHF. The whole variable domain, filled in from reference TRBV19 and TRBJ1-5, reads DGGITQSPKYLFRKEGQNVTLSCEQNLNHDAMYWYRQDPGQGLRLIYYSQIVNDFQKGDIAEGYSVSREKKESFPLTVTSAQKNPTAFYLCASSMTGGNQPQHFGDGTRLSIL.

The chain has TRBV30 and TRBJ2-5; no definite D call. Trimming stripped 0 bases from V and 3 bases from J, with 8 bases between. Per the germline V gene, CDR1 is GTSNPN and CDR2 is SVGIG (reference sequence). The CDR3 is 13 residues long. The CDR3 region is CAWSVLLKETQYF. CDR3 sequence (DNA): TGTGCCTGGAGTGTACTTCTGAAAGAGACCCAGTACTTC.

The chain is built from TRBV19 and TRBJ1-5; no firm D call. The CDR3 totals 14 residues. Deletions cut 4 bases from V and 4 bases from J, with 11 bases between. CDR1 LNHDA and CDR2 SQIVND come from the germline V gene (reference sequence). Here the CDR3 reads CASSRGEANQPQHF. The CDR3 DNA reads TGTGCCAGTAGTAGGGGAGAGGCTAATCAGCCCCAGCATTTT. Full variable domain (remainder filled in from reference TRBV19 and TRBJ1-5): DGGITQSPKYLFRKEGQNVTLSCEQNLNHDAMYWYRQDPGQGLRLIYYSQIVNDFQKGDIAEGYSVSREKKESFPLTVTSAQKNPTAFYLCASSRGEANQPQHFGDGTRLSIL.

The CDR3 protein is CASSLSLSYEQYF. The DNA of the CDR3 is TGTGCCAGCAGTTTGTCTCTTTCCTACGAGCAGTACTTC. The V gene is TRBV27, the J gene TRBJ2-7, with D unresolved. The V and J ends lost 3 bases and 1 base respectively, with 7 bases between them. The CDR3 loop spans 13 amino acids. Germline assignment: CDR1 MNHEY and CDR2 SMNVEV (reference sequence).

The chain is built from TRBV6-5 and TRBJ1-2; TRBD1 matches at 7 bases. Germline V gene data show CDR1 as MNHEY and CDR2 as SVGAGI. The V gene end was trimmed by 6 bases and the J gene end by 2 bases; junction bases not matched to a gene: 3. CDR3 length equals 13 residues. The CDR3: CASRRDSNYGYTF. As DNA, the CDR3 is TGTGCCAGCAGACGGGACAGCAACTATGGCTACACCTTC.

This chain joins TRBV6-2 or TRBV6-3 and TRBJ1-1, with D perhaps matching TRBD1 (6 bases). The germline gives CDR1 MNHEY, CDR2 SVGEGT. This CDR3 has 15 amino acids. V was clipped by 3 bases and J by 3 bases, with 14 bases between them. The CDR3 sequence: CASSYGGGFDTEAFF. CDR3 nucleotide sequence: TGTGCCAGCAGTTATGGTGGGGGCTTCGACACTGAAGCTTTCTTT.

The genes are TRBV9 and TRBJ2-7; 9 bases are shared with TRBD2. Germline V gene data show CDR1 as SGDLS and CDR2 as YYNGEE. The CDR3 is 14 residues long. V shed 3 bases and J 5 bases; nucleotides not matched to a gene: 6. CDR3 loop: CASSDSGRPHEQYF. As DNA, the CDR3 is TGTGCCAGCAGCGATAGCGGGAGACCCCACGAGCAGTACTTC.